Listed below are T cell receptor beta chains from one sample, sequenced in a study of OX40 agonist ivuxolimab in advanced cancers. Method: immunoSEQ multiplex PCR; TCRdb's copy keeps in-frame clones and lacks some. Of about 20,000 clones detected, 80% to 90% appear once; the ten largest clones hold 25%. The input for sequencing was CD4+ or CD8+ T cells sorted from blood, taken in a trial of the OX40 agonist ivuxolimab. The receptors shown here come from an adult with an advanced solid tumor such as melanoma, head and neck, liver or kidney cancer. CDR3s include the opening cysteine and the closing phenylalanine or tryptophan. The D gene is left open where the match is weak. Not every row has a clone size; where given, it reads once, few, many or a size class.

J gene | D gene | V gene | clone size | CDR3 protein | CDR3 DNA
TRBJ1-3 | . | TRBV15 | . | CATSRDRETGNTIYF | TGTGCCACCAGCAGAGACAGGGAGACTGGAAACACCATATATTTT
TRBJ1-1 | . | TRBV27 | . | CASSEVANTEAFF | TGTGCCAGCAGTGAAGTAGCGAACACTGAAGCTTTCTTT
TRBJ2-1 | TRBD1 | TRBV11-1 | . | CASSSSQTGNEQFF | TGTGCCAGCAGCTCTTCCCAGACAGGGAATGAGCAGTTCTTC
TRBJ2-1 | . | TRBV4-1 | . | CASSQDGKDEQFF | TGCGCCAGCAGCCAAGATGGAAAGGATGAGCAGTTCTTC
TRBJ2-1 | . | TRBV9 | . | CASSVQGIYNEQFF | TGTGCCAGCAGCGTACAGGGGATTTACAATGAGCAGTTCTTC
TRBJ2-5 | . | TRBV29-1 | once | CSAMGETQYF | TGCAGCGCAATGGGAGAGACCCAGTACTTC
TRBJ2-2 | TRBD1 | TRBV18 | . | CASSPGDRAYTGELFF | TGTGCCAGCTCACCGGGGGACAGGGCGTACACCGGGGAGCTGTTTTTT
TRBJ2-1 | TRBD2 | TRBV7-8 | . | CASSLGATGGNEQFF | TGTGCCAGCAGCTTAGGAGCAACGGGAGGCAATGAGCAGTTCTTC
TRBJ1-1 | . | TRBV25-1 | . | CASRIVGAAFF | TGTGCCAGCAGAATTGTAGGGGCAGCTTTCTTT
TRBJ2-7 | . | TRBV4-2 | . | CASSQEGQNYEQYF | TGTGCCAGCAGCCAAGAAGGGCAGAACTACGAGCAGTACTTC
TRBJ1-5 | . | TRBV5-1 | . | CASSPSGQSNQPQHF | TGCGCCAGCAGCCCATCCGGACAGAGCAATCAGCCCCAGCATTTT
TRBJ1-1 | . | TRBV6-5 | . | CASSEVTEAFF | TGTGCCAGCAGCGAGGTCACTGAAGCTTTCTTT
TRBJ2-7 | . | TRBV4-1 | . | CASSQVTRDSYEQYF | TGCGCCAGCAGCCAAGTGACTAGGGACTCCTACGAGCAGTACTTC
TRBJ2-1 | . | TRBV4-2 | . | CASSQRDSYNEQFF | TGTGCCAGCAGCCAGAGAGACTCCTACAATGAGCAGTTCTTC
TRBJ2-4 | . | TRBV30 | . | CAWSVAGGAKNIQYF | TGTGCCTGGAGTGTAGCAGGGGGGGCCAAAAACATTCAGTACTTC
TRBJ2-2 | . | TRBV4-1 | . | CASSTWAGDTGELFF | TGCGCCAGCAGCACCTGGGCAGGGGACACCGGGGAGCTGTTTTTT
TRBJ1-1 | TRBD1 | TRBV5-1 | . | CASSALQGMGTEAFF | TGCGCCAGCAGCGCCCTACAGGGGATGGGCACTGAAGCTTTCTTT
TRBJ2-1 | . | TRBV19 | . | CASSIVSGEVEQFF | TGTGCCAGTAGTATAGTTTCGGGAGAGGTTGAGCAGTTCTTC
TRBJ1-5 | . | TRBV6-5 | . | CASSYSNGGNQPQHF | TGTGCCAGCAGTTACTCGAATGGGGGCAATCAGCCCCAGCATTTT
TRBJ1-1 | . | TRBV11-2 | once | CASSYGQKELNTEAFF | TGTGCCAGCAGCTACGGACAGAAGGAGCTGAACACTGAAGCTTTCTTT
TRBJ2-2 | TRBD2 | TRBV4-1 | once | CASSQDKLGLAGGVGELFF | TGCGCCAGCAGCCAAGATAAGTTGGGGCTAGCGGGAGGAGTCGGGGAGCTGTTTTTT
TRBJ2-2 | . | TRBV14 | . | CASSQLATGELFF | TGTGCCAGCAGCCAACTCGCTACCGGGGAGCTGTTTTTT
TRBJ2-7 | . | TRBV28 | once | CASSLSGQYHEQYF | TGTGCCAGCAGTTTATCCGGACAATATCACGAGCAGTACTTC
TRBJ2-7 | . | TRBV7-9 | . | CASSDGTASYEQYF | TGTGCCAGCAGCGACGGGACTGCCTCCTACGAGCAGTACTTC
TRBJ1-1 | . | TRBV7-3 | . | CASSLQVADTEAFF | TGTGCCAGCAGCTTACAGGTAGCCGACACTGAAGCTTTCTTT
TRBJ2-3 | . | TRBV30 | . | CAWTLGGDTAQNLIYTDTQYF | TGTGCCTGGACTTTAGGTGGGGACACGGCCCAGAACCTGATTTACACAGATACGCAGTATTTT
TRBJ1-1 | . | TRBV6-6 | . | CAVERPGLGNTEAFF | TGTGCCGTTGAGAGACCGGGACTAGGGAACACTGAAGCTTTCTTT
TRBJ2-1 | . | TRBV30 | . | CAWRGPGPEQFF | TGTGCCTGGAGGGGCCCAGGGCCTGAGCAGTTCTTC
TRBJ2-1 | . | TRBV20-1 | once | CSGTTDNEQFF | TGCAGTGGGACTACCGACAATGAGCAGTTCTTC
TRBJ2-2 | TRBD1 | TRBV9 | . | CASSVNPSVGQGNTGELFF | TGTGCCAGCAGCGTCAACCCGAGTGTGGGACAGGGAAACACCGGGGAGCTGTTTTTT
TRBJ2-5 | . | TRBV5-8 | . | CASSLFTSLNSETQYF | TGTGCCAGCAGCTTGTTCACAAGCCTAAACAGCGAGACCCAGTACTTC
TRBJ2-7 | TRBD1 | TRBV7-2 | . | CASSYGQGSSYEQYF | TGTGCCAGCAGCTACGGACAGGGAAGCTCCTACGAGCAGTACTTC
TRBJ2-5 | TRBD2 | TRBV2 | . | CASSGGLQETQYF | TGTGCCAGCAGCGGGGGACTACAAGAGACCCAGTACTTC
TRBJ2-2 | . | TRBV27 | . | CASSLAGTGELFF | TGTGCCAGCAGTCTCGCTGGGACCGGGGAGCTGTTTTTT
TRBJ2-7 | . | TRBV4-1 | . | CASSQELTAPSYEQYF | TGCGCCAGCAGCCAAGAACTGACTGCCCCCTCCTACGAGCAGTACTTC
TRBJ2-1 | TRBD2 | TRBV7-6 | . | CASSLSGRPPYNEQFF | TGTGCCAGCAGCTTGAGCGGGAGGCCCCCCTACAATGAGCAGTTCTTC